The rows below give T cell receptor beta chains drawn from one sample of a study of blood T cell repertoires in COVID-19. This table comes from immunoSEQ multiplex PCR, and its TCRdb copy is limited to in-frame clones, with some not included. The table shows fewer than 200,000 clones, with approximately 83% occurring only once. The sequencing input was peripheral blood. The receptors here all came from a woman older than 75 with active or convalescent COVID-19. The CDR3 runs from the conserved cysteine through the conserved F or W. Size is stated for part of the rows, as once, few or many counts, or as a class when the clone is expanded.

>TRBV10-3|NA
CAISGGRGPLRTDGYTF
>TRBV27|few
CASSSGTGGVLNNQPQHF
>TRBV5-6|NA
CASSFIGTGNSPLHF
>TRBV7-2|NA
CASRPSGDRAPDTQYF
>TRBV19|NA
CASSTTTKDEQYF
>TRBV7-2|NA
CASSLRGTGDNSPLHF
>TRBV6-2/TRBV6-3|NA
CASSTASFDTEAFF
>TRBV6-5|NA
CASVRGPSGVPEQFF
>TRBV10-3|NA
CASGQGGMNTEAFF
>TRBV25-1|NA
CASSDQKGGAVGYTF
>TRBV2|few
CASKEDVSVSGANVLTF
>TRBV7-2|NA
CASSGTLQGDYGYTF
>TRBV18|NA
CASSQGAANEKLFF
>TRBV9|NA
CASSVAGDSNQPQHF